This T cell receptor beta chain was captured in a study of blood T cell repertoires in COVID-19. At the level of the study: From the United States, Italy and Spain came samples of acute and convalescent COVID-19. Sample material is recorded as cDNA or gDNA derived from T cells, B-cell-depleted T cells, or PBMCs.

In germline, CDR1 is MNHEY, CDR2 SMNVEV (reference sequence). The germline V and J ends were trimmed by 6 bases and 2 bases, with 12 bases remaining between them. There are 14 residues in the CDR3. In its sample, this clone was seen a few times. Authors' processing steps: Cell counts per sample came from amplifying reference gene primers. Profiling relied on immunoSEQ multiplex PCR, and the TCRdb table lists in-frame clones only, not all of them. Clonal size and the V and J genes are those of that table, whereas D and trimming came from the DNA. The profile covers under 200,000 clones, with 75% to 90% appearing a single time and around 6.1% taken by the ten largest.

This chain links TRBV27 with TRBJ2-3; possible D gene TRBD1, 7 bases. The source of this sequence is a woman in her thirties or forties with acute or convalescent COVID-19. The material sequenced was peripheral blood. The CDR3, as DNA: TGTGCCAGCAGGCGGGACAGAGTCACAGATACGCAGTATTTT. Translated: CASRRDRVTDTQYF.